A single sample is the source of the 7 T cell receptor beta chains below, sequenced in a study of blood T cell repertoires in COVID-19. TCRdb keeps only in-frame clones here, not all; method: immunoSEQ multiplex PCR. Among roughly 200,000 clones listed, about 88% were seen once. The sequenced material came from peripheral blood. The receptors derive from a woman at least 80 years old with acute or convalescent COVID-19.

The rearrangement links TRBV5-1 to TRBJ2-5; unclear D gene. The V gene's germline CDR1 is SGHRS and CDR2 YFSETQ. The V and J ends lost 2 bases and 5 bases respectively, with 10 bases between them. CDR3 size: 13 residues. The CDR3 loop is CASSLTSRETQYF. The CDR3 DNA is TGCGCCAGCAGCTTAACCTCCCGGGAGACCCAGTACTTC.

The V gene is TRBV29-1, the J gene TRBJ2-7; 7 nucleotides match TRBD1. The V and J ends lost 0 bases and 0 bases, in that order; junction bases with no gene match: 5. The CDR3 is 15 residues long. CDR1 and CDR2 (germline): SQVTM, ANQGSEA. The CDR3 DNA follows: TGCAGCGTTGAAGAAAACAGGGGCGCCTCCTACGAGCAGTACTTC. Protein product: CSVEENRGASYEQYF.

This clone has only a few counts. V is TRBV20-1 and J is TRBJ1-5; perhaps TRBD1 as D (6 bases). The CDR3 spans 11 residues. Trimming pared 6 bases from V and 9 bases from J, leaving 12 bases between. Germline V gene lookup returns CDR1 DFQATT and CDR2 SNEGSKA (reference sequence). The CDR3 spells CSARSGVPQHF. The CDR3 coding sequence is TGCAGTGCGCGTTCAGGGGTGCCCCAGCATTTT.

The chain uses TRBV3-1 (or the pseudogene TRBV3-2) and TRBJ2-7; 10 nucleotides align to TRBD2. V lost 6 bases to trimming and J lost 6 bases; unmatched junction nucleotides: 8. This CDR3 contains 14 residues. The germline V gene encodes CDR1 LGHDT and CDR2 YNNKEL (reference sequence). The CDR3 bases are TGTGCCAGCAGTTGGACTAGCGGCTCGACCGAGCAGTACTTC. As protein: CASSWTSGSTEQYF.

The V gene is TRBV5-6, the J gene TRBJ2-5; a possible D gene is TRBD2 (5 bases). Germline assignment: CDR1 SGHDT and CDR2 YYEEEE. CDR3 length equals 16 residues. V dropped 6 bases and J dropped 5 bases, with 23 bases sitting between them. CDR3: CASTLLGKDFGETQYF. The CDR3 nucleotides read TGTGCCAGCACCTTACTAGGAAAGGATTTTGGGGAGACCCAGTACTTC. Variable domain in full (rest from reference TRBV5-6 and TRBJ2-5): DAGVTQSPTHLIKTRGQQVTLRCSPKSGHDTVSWYQQALGQGPQFIFQYYEEEERQRGNFPDRFSGHQFPNYSSELNVNALLLGDSALYLCASTLLGKDFGETQYFGPGTRLLVL.

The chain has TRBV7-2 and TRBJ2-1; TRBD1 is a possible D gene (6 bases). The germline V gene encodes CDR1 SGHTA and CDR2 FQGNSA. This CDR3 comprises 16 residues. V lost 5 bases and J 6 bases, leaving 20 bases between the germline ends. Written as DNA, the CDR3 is TGTGCCAGCAGCCCCCAACAGGGTCACCTTCCCAATGAGCAGTTCTTC. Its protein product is CASSPQQGHLPNEQFF.

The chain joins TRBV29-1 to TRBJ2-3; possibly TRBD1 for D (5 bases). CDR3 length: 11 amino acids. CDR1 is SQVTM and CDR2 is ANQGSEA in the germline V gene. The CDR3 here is CGAGSTDTQYF. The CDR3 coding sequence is TGCGGGGCAGGTAGCACAGATACGCAGTATTTT.